A single sample gave rise to the 32 T cell receptor beta chains below, sequenced in a study of T-cell memory formation after mild COVID-19. A single record per CDR3 protein comes from TCRdb applying MiXCR to the 5' RACE reads. The data show about 140,000 distinct CDR3 sequences, roughly 15% seen once. The specimen sequenced was PBMCs or a T cell subset sorted from them (not recorded which). The receptors stem from an adult woman who had mild COVID-19 (a few samples of this study predate the infection). Cell type and time point are not known.

CDR3 region: CASSPLRGEETQYF. The CDR3 nucleotides are TGTGCCAGCAGCCCCCTAAGGGGGGAAGAGACCCAGTACTTC. This rearrangement joins TRBV9 to TRBJ2-5, with D perhaps given as TRBD1 or TRBD2 (6 bases each). The CDR3 covers 14 residues. In germline, CDR1 is SGDLS, CDR2 YYNGEE. The V end was cut by 4 bases, the J end by 3 bases, with 13 bases between.

This sequence joins TRBV19 and TRBJ2-4; either TRBD1 or TRBD2 may fit D (6 bases each). Germline-derived CDR1 and CDR2 are LNHDA and SQIVND (reference sequence). This CDR3 is 20 amino acids long. Between the trimmed V and J ends, which lost 9 bases and 0 bases, there was a span of 30 bases. CDR3: CASSGALAARGRLAKNIQYF. The CDR3 DNA reads TGTGCCAGCTCCGGAGCACTGGCAGCAAGGGGGAGGCTAGCCAAAAACATTCAGTACTTC. Supplemented by reference TRBV19 and TRBJ2-4, the full variable domain reads DGGITQSPKYLFRKEGQNVTLSCEQNLNHDAMYWYRQDPGQGLRLIYYSQIVNDFQKGDIAEGYSVSREKKESFPLTVTSAQKNPTAFYLCASSGALAARGRLAKNIQYFGAGTRLSVL.

This clonotype occurred a few times. The chain carries TRBV12-3 or TRBV12-4 and TRBJ2-7; possibly TRBD1 for D (5 bases). The length of the CDR3 is 16 residues. V dropped 0 bases and J dropped 0 bases, with 12 bases sitting between them. CDR3 DNA: TGTGCCAGCAGTTTAGCGCTGGCAGGGTACTCCTACGAGCAGTACTTC. This translates into CASSLALAGYSYEQYF.

V usage is TRBV24-1 and J usage is TRBJ2-6; D is unclear. Trimming left V 4 bases short and J 3 bases short, with 9 bases between. The CDR3 sequence is 15 residues long. Germline loops: CDR1 KGHDR, CDR2 SFDVKD. CDR3 sequence: CATSDPASGANVLTF. Written as DNA, the CDR3 is TGTGCCACCAGTGACCCCGCGAGTGGGGCCAACGTCCTGACTTTC.

This clonotype was detected a few times. The chain employs TRBV30 and TRBJ1-1, with D possibly TRBD1 on 5 matching bases. Trimming pared 0 bases from V and 10 bases from J, leaving 9 bases between. The germline V gene has CDR1 GTSNPN and CDR2 SVGIG (reference sequence). There are 11 residues in the CDR3. The chain's CDR3 is CAWSVRGGAFF. The CDR3 region has the DNA TGTGCCTGGAGTGTACGTGGGGGAGCTTTCTTT.

This clonotype turned up a few times. The gene calls are TRBV6-5 and TRBJ2-7; 9 bases fit TRBD1. The V segment lost 7 bases and the J segment 4 bases; nucleotides outside the gene matches: 14. Germline lookup yields CDR1 MNHEY and CDR2 SVGAGI. The CDR3 runs to 16 residues. CDR3 sequence reads: CASKRDPTGGTYEQYF. The CDR3 DNA follows: TGTGCCAGCAAACGTGATCCTACAGGGGGCACTTACGAGCAGTACTTC.

This chain connects TRBV3-1 to TRBJ1-2, with D hard to call. The V end lost 2 bases, the J end lost 2 bases, and 6 bases lay between the germline ends. The CDR3 spans 13 residues. Looked up from germline, CDR1 is LGHDT and CDR2 is YNNKEL (reference sequence). CDR3: CASSQQRNYGYTF. Written as DNA, the CDR3 is TGTGCCAGCAGCCAACAGAGAAACTATGGCTACACCTTC. Filled out from reference TRBV3-1 and TRBJ1-2, the complete variable domain reads DTAVSQTPKYLVTQMGNDKSIKCEQNLGHDTMYWYKQDSKKFLKIMFSYNNKELIINETVPNRFSPKSPDKAHLNLHINSLELGDSAVYFCASSQQRNYGYTFGSGTRLTVV.

Only a few counts were recorded for this clonotype. The CDR3 DNA is TGTGCCATCAGCGACGGGACTAGCGGGAGGATCAGGGAGACCCAGTACTTC. Amino acid sequence: CAISDGTSGRIRETQYF. The chain links TRBV10-3 to TRBJ2-5; 15 nucleotides agree with TRBD2. In germline, CDR1 is ENHRY, CDR2 SYGVKD. There are 17 residues in the CDR3. V lost 6 bases and J lost 5; bases outside the gene matches: 10.

The table lists this clonotype with many counts. This chain links TRBV4-3 with TRBJ2-5; D is perhaps TRBD1 (5 bases). The germline V gene has CDR1 LGHNA and CDR2 YSLEER. The CDR3 runs 12 residues. Trimming shortened V by 11 bases and J by 3 bases, and 13 bases separated the two germline ends. The DNA for the CDR3 is TGCGCCCGCCCAAGGGGTAAAGAGACCCAGTACTTC. Its protein product is CARPRGKETQYF.

The chain couples TRBV12-3 or TRBV12-4 to TRBJ2-5; 7 nucleotides match TRBD1. V shed 8 bases, J shed 4 bases, and the junction held 7 bases outside the gene matches. This CDR3 contains 13 residues. The CDR3 spells CASLTGVGETQYF. The CDR3 coding sequence is TGTGCCAGCCTAACAGGGGTAGGAGAGACCCAGTACTTC.

V is TRBV27 and J is TRBJ2-1; TRBD2 agrees at 8 bases. The CDR3 spans 17 residues. Unmatched junction bases numbered 11, after V lost 4 bases and J lost 3 bases. Germline lookup yields CDR1 MNHEY and CDR2 SMNVEV (reference sequence). CDR3 loop: CASSSMIAGPYYNEQFF. The CDR3 DNA sequence: TGTGCCAGCAGTTCGATGATAGCGGGACCCTACTACAATGAGCAGTTCTTC.

The chain couples TRBV12-3 or TRBV12-4 to TRBJ2-3; D perhaps matches TRBD2 (7 bases). V was shortened by 8 bases and J by 0 bases, with 30 bases between the two germline ends. This CDR3 comprises 20 residues. The CDR3 bases are TGTGCCAGCTATCCCCGCCCGCGGGGGCTAATAAGAGGCAGCACAGATACGCAGTATTTT. Amino acids: CASYPRPRGLIRGSTDTQYF.

The chain uses TRBV7-2 and TRBJ1-3; 8 bases agree with TRBD1. Germline lookup yields CDR1 SGHTA and CDR2 FQGNSA. The V and J ends lost 6 bases and 3 bases, in that order; junction bases with no gene match: 7. The CDR3 totals 15 residues. The CDR3 DNA reads as TGTGCCAGCAGTCGGACAGGGCTCTATGGAAACACCATATATTTT. This codes for CASSRTGLYGNTIYF.

The gene calls are TRBV4-1 and TRBJ1-2; no definite D call. The germline V and J ends were trimmed by 1 base and 0 bases, with 21 bases remaining between them. Germline lookup yields CDR1 MGHRA and CDR2 YSYEKL. The CDR3 contains 19 residues. In DNA, the CDR3 is TGCGCCAGCAGCCAAGTGTTTCTGGAAAGGATCACAACTAACTATGGCTACACCTTC. It yields the protein CASSQVFLERITTNYGYTF.

The rearrangement joins TRBV7-2 to TRBJ2-5; 8 bases are a match to TRBD1. The V gene end was trimmed by 1 base and the J gene end by 5 bases; junction bases not matched to a gene: 3. Germline V gene data show CDR1 as SGHTA and CDR2 as FQGNSA. CDR3 size: 14 residues. This CDR3 is CASSLGRGPETQYF. The CDR3 nucleotides read TGTGCCAGCAGCTTAGGCAGGGGGCCTGAGACCCAGTACTTC.

This clonotype has ten or more counts. This rearrangement joins TRBV7-8 to TRBJ2-3; 12 bases align to TRBD2. V lost 3 bases and J lost 4; bases outside the gene matches: 5. The CDR3 loop spans 16 amino acids. In germline, CDR1 is SGHVS, CDR2 FQNEAQ. The CDR3 nucleotides read TGTGCCAGCAGCTTTACTAGCGGGGGGAGTGCAGATACGCAGTATTTT. Residues: CASSFTSGGSADTQYF.

This clonotype appeared a few times. The V call is TRBV27, the J call TRBJ2-7; 9 bases are a match to TRBD1. The CDR3 runs 14 residues. Per germline, CDR1 MNHEY and CDR2 SMNVEV (reference sequence). Losses at the gene ends were 2 bases for V and 6 bases for J; bases not matched to a gene: 5. In nucleotides, the CDR3 is TGTGCCAGCAGTTTAGCGACAGGGGGTGTCGAGCAGTACTTC. It is translated as CASSLATGGVEQYF.

The chain is built from TRBV10-3 and TRBJ2-3; 12 bases agree with TRBD2. V was clipped by 0 bases and J by 3 bases; unmatched bases: 13. The CDR3 contains 20 residues. CDR1 and CDR2 from the germline V gene are ENHRY and SYGVKD. CDR3 DNA sequence: TGTGCCATCAGTGAGTCTCGCAATCCTAGCGGGAGGGCCCGGACAGATACGCAGTATTTT. Translated: CAISESRNPSGRARTDTQYF.

This clonotype has a count of ten or more. Relative to the germline gene, one junction end is altered; a read error may explain this. The CDR3: CASSWDRDGETQYF. CDR3 nucleotide sequence: TGTGCTAGCAGCTGGGACAGGGACGGAGAGACCCAGTACTTC. The V and J genes are TRBV7-7 and TRBJ2-5, with 9 bases matching TRBD1. Germline CDR1 and CDR2: SSHAT and FNYEAQ (reference sequence). This CDR3 contains 14 residues.

The chain has TRBV7-2 and TRBJ2-3; 9 bases map to TRBD2. The CDR3 is 17 residues long. Germline assignment: CDR1 SGHTA and CDR2 FQGNSA. The V gene end was trimmed by 1 base and the J gene end by 1 base; junction bases not matched to a gene: 6. CDR3: CASSLEPGLAGTDTQYF. CDR3 sequence (DNA): TGTGCCAGCAGCTTAGAGCCGGGACTAGCTGGCACAGATACGCAGTATTTT.

This clonotype has a handful of counts. The chain recombines TRBV9 with TRBJ2-7; 7 positions agree with TRBD1. CDR1 and CDR2 (germline): SGDLS, YYNGEE. The CDR3 contains 15 residues. After removal of 0 bases from V and 4 bases from J, the junction contained 7 bases not matched to a gene. CDR3 residues: CASSVAGTEEYEQYF. The CDR3, as DNA: TGTGCCAGCAGCGTAGCCGGGACAGAGGAATACGAGCAGTACTTC.

This clonotype was seen more than once but under ten times. The V call is TRBV6-2 or TRBV6-3, the J call TRBJ2-7; D is undetermined. The CDR3 contains 14 residues. The V gene lost 8 bases and the J gene lost 0 bases, with 14 bases spanning the gap. The germline gives CDR1 MNHEY, CDR2 SVGEGT. The CDR3 sequence: CASHTYPISYEQYF. The CDR3 nucleotides read TGTGCCAGCCATACCTACCCCATCTCCTACGAGCAGTACTTC.

The gene calls are TRBV5-5 and TRBJ2-5, with a tentative D call TRBD2 (5 bases). Trimming shortened V by 0 bases and J by 2 bases, and 14 bases separated the two germline ends. The CDR3 totals 16 residues. Germline V lookup: CDR1 SGHKS, CDR2 YYEKEE (reference sequence). In DNA, the CDR3 is TGTGCCAGCAGCTTGGACCAGGCTAGCTTTCAAGAGACCCAGTACTTC. Translation: CASSLDQASFQETQYF.

The chain employs TRBV7-9 and TRBJ1-1, with 10 bases matching TRBD1. The CDR3 spans 14 residues. Germline loops: CDR1 SEHNR, CDR2 FQNEAQ (reference sequence). The ends lost 5 bases at V and 5 bases at J; junction bases unmatched: 5. CDR3 protein: CASSLGQGWTEAFF. CDR3 sequence (DNA): TGTGCCAGCAGCCTGGGACAGGGGTGGACTGAAGCTTTCTTT.

The chain carries TRBV24-1 and TRBJ1-1; D is ambiguous. The CDR3 is made up of 15 amino acids. Germline V gene data show CDR1 as KGHDR and CDR2 as SFDVKD. Trimming shortened V by 0 bases and J by 3 bases, and 10 bases separated the two germline ends. This CDR3 is CATSDLYDRYTEAFF. In nucleotides, the CDR3 is TGTGCCACCAGTGATTTGTACGACCGCTACACTGAAGCTTTCTTT.

This clonotype showed up just a few times. The chain links TRBV28 to TRBJ2-3, with 11 bases aligning to TRBD2. The V and J ends lost 5 bases and 14 bases, in that order; junction bases with no gene match: 6. Germline assignment: CDR1 MDHEN and CDR2 SYDVKM. The CDR3 extends over 12 amino acids. The CDR3 protein is CASSILAGAPYF. The CDR3 bases are TGTGCCAGCAGTATACTAGCGGGAGCTCCGTATTTT.

V usage is TRBV3-1 and J usage is TRBJ2-7; D might be TRBD1 (6 bases). The CDR3 length is 13 residues. The V gene lost 6 bases and the J gene lost 2 bases, with 11 bases spanning the gap. CDR1 is LGHDT and CDR2 is YNNKEL in the germline V gene (reference sequence). The CDR3: CASSPDSAYEQYF. CDR3 sequence (DNA): TGTGCCAGCAGTCCGGACAGCGCCTACGAGCAGTACTTC.

V is TRBV7-8 and J is TRBJ2-1, with 11 bases fitting TRBD2. CDR1 is SGHVS and CDR2 is FQNEAQ in the germline V gene. This CDR3 spans 17 amino acids. After removal of 5 bases from V and 6 bases from J, the junction contained 12 bases not matched to a gene. The CDR3 bases are TGTGCCAGCAGCATTAGCGGGAGGGCCCGACCTCGCAATGAGCAGTTCTTC. It encodes CASSISGRARPRNEQFF.

The gene calls are TRBV20-1 and TRBJ2-2, with 9 bases identical to TRBD2. This CDR3 has 16 residues. Germline lookup yields CDR1 DFQATT and CDR2 SNEGSKA (reference sequence). V shed 6 bases, J shed 11 bases, and the junction held 19 bases outside the gene matches. CDR3 in amino acids: CSARASGISEASELFF. The CDR3 bases are TGCAGTGCCAGGGCTAGCGGGATATCGGAAGCAAGTGAGCTGTTTTTT.

Only a few counts were recorded for this clonotype. The V gene is TRBV4-1, the J gene TRBJ2-2; D might be TRBD2 (5 bases). The CDR3 sequence is 17 residues long. The germline V gene has CDR1 MGHRA and CDR2 YSYEKL. The germline V and J ends were trimmed by 1 base and 6 bases, with 18 bases remaining between them. In DNA, the CDR3 is TGCGCCAGCAGCCAAGCTTACTCGGGGTCCGTCGCCGGGGAGCTGTTTTTT. This sequence encodes CASSQAYSGSVAGELFF.

The rearrangement uses TRBV9 and TRBJ2-7; D is uncertain. The V gene lost 0 bases and the J gene lost 2 bases, with 6 bases spanning the gap. The CDR3 totals 13 residues. Germline assignment: CDR1 SGDLS and CDR2 YYNGEE. CDR3 bases: TGTGCCAGCAGCGTAGGGTCGGCCTACGAGCAGTACTTC. Its translation: CASSVGSAYEQYF.

V is TRBV28 and J is TRBJ2-5; D might be TRBD1 (6 bases). V was clipped by 5 bases and J by 5 bases, with 12 bases between them. The CDR3 has 13 amino acids. The germline V gene has CDR1 MDHEN and CDR2 SYDVKM. CDR3 in DNA: TGTGCCAGCAGTAAAGGGGGTTGGGAGACCCAGTACTTC. It translates to CASSKGGWETQYF.